The 27 T cell receptor beta chains below come from one sample, sequenced in a study of regulatory T cells in long-lasting Graves disease. Both iRepertoire HTBI primers and Arm-PCR of CDR3 regions were used to build the TCR beta libraries. TCRdb recomputed calls from the multiplex PCR reads with MiXCR, one row per CDR3 protein. The sample lists hundreds of thousands of distinct CDR3 sequences, roughly 15% occurring once. Documented time point: newly diagnosed GD, antithyroid drugs for less than 3 months. PBMC RNA was the source of the TCR library. The data also belong to a second study, concerning T cells in Graves' hyperthyroidism and ophthalmopathy.

The input for sequencing was peripheral blood mononuclear cells (PBMCs), taken at new diagnosis, from a patient treated with antithyroid drugs. These receptors were obtained from a woman aged 35 to 59 with Graves disease.

The gene calls are TRBV12-3 or TRBV12-4 and TRBJ1-5; the D is unclear. V lost 6 bases and J 0 bases, leaving 12 bases between the germline ends. CDR3 length equals 15 residues. This CDR3 reads CASSPEPYSNQPQHF. CDR3 nucleotides: TGTGCCAGCAGCCCAGAACCTTATAGCAATCAGCCCCAGCATTTT.

This clonotype showed up many times. The rearrangement joins TRBV12-3 or TRBV12-4 to TRBJ1-6; D is undetermined. This CDR3 contains 15 residues. V was trimmed by 3 bases and J by 8 bases, leaving 14 bases between them. DNA of the CDR3: TGTGCCAGCAGTTTTGGAGGCGTGGTTGATTCACCCCTCCACTTT. This translates into CASSFGGVVDSPLHF.

This clonotype was counted at least ten times. V is TRBV30 and J is TRBJ1-1; no reliable D call. Germline loops: CDR1 GTSNPN, CDR2 SVGIG (reference sequence). CDR3 length: 12 amino acids. Between the trimmed V and J ends, which lost 1 base and 2 bases, there was a span of 5 bases. The CDR3 sequence is CAWSGGNTEAFF. The CDR3 region has the DNA TGTGCCTGGAGTGGGGGAAACACTGAAGCTTTCTTT.

This clonotype was picked up many times. The chain links TRBV2 to TRBJ2-1, with 11 bases lining up with TRBD2. Germline assignment: CDR1 SNHLY and CDR2 FYNNEI. There are 19 residues in the CDR3. Trimming removed 4 bases from V and 0 bases from J; junction bases left unmatched: 11. The CDR3: CASSVGSGGARSSYNEQFF. For the CDR3, the DNA is TGTGCCAGCAGTGTGGGTAGCGGGGGGGCTAGGAGCTCCTACAATGAGCAGTTCTTC.

This clonotype was picked up many times. This chain uses TRBV28 with TRBJ1-2; D unresolved. V lost 6 bases to trimming and J lost 4 bases, with 18 bases between them. There are 15 residues in the CDR3. Germline assignment: CDR1 MDHEN and CDR2 SYDVKM. In nucleotides, the CDR3 is TGTGCCAGCAGCTACCCTAGCCTTATCGGCTATGGCTACACCTTC. Translating gives CASSYPSLIGYGYTF.

This clonotype was seen a handful of times. The CDR3 loop reads CASSQVLSPLHF. CDR3 DNA sequence: TGTGCCAGCAGCCAAGTCCTCTCACCCCTCCACTTT. V and J are TRBV3-1 and TRBJ1-6; unclear D gene. Germline CDR1 is LGHDT and CDR2 is YNNKEL (reference sequence). The CDR3 is 12 amino acids. V was shortened by 1 base and J by 10 bases, with 5 bases between the two germline ends.

The rearrangement joins TRBV5-6 to TRBJ1-5, with no clear D. Between the trimmed V and J ends, which lost 0 bases and 3 bases, there was a span of 10 bases. This CDR3 comprises 15 residues. Germline CDR1 is SGHDT and CDR2 is YYEEEE. CDR3 residues: CASSLGGRDNQPQHF. Written as DNA, the CDR3 is TGTGCCAGCAGCTTGGGTGGCAGAGACAATCAGCCCCAGCATTTT.

This clonotype was seen repeatedly, ten times or more. The rearrangement joins TRBV7-9 to TRBJ2-5; 10 bases map to TRBD2. V dropped 1 base and J dropped 1; count of bases not matched to a gene: 3. CDR3 size: 16 residues. CDR1 is SEHNR, CDR2 FQNEAQ, per germline (reference sequence). The CDR3 protein is CASSLGPSGSQETQYF. The DNA of the CDR3 is TGTGCCAGCAGCTTAGGGCCTAGCGGGAGCCAAGAGACCCAGTACTTC.

This clonotype appeared many times. J is TRBJ1-1 and V is TRBV7-9; D gene ambiguous. Trimming pared 7 bases from V and 3 bases from J, leaving 15 bases between. Germline V gene lookup returns CDR1 SEHNR and CDR2 FQNEAQ (reference sequence). The CDR3 runs to 14 residues. CDR3 sequence: CASILHGGDTEAFF. The CDR3 bases are TGTGCCAGCATCCTCCATGGTGGGGACACTGAAGCTTTCTTT.

The sample holds one count of this clonotype. The V call is TRBV29-1, the J call TRBJ2-7; D not certain. CDR1 and CDR2 (germline): SQVTM, ANQGSEA. Trimming took off 3 bases at V and 3 bases at J, with 6 bases between the two ends. This CDR3 region has 11 residues. CDR3 sequence reads: CSVEADYEQYF. CDR3 sequence (DNA): TGCAGCGTTGAGGCGGACTACGAGCAGTACTTC.

The chain links TRBV25-1 to TRBJ1-2, with TRBD1 as a possible D gene (5 bases). The length of the CDR3 is 14 residues. Germline V gives CDR1 MGHDK, CDR2 SYGVNS. Trimming left V 3 bases short and J 9 bases short, with 17 bases between. DNA of the CDR3: TGTGCCAGCAGTGAGGCAACACGGGACCAGAGCTACACCTTC. Translation gives CASSEATRDQSYTF.

The gene calls are TRBV7-2 and TRBJ1-3; D not resolved. Germline lookup yields CDR1 SGHTA and CDR2 FQGNSA. There are 14 residues in the CDR3. The ends were cut back, 2 bases at V and 3 bases at J, with 8 bases in the middle. The CDR3: CASSLTGDGNTIYF. The CDR3 DNA reads as TGTGCCAGCAGCTTAACCGGGGATGGAAACACCATATATTTT.

This clonotype was picked up many times. V usage is TRBV27 and J usage is TRBJ2-2, with TRBD2 matching over 7 bases. V lost 7 bases, J lost 2 bases, and 7 bases stayed unmatched. The CDR3 extends over 15 amino acids. From germline, CDR1 is MNHEY and CDR2 SMNVEV (reference sequence). The CDR3 nucleotides are TGTGCCAGCACCTTGGGAGGGACCAACACCGGGGAGCTGTTTTTT. Translation: CASTLGGTNTGELFF.

The rearrangement links TRBV7-2 to TRBJ1-5, with 9 bases aligning to TRBD1. This CDR3 comprises 14 residues. Germline CDR1 reads SGHTA; CDR2 reads FQGNSA. The V segment lost 5 bases and the J segment 5 bases; nucleotides outside the gene matches: 4. CDR3 amino acids: CASSRQGGDQPQHF. The CDR3 coding sequence is TGTGCCAGCAGCCGACAGGGGGGGGATCAGCCCCAGCATTTT.

There are a few counts of this clonotype. The chain carries TRBV2 and TRBJ1-2; D possibly corresponds to TRBD1 (5 bases). The CDR3 extends over 16 amino acids. The V end lost 8 bases, the J end lost 0 bases, and 19 bases lay between the germline ends. The germline CDR1 and CDR2 sequences are SNHLY and FYNNEI. DNA of the CDR3: TGTGCCAGCCCTGACCGCGGGGACCGTACTAACTATGGCTACACCTTC. As protein: CASPDRGDRTNYGYTF.

The chain carries TRBV20-1 and TRBJ2-7; D is possibly TRBD1 or TRBD2 (5 bases each). Trimming removed 3 bases at V and 4 bases at J, with 16 bases between. CDR1 and CDR2 from the germline V gene are DFQATT and SNEGSKA (reference sequence). The CDR3 is 14 residues long. The CDR3 reads CSARPPGTPYEQYF. DNA for the CDR3: TGCAGTGCTAGGCCTCCCGGGACCCCGTACGAGCAGTACTTC.

This clonotype has at least ten counts. This chain connects TRBV11-2 to TRBJ1-1; possible D gene TRBD1, 6 bases. Germline V gene data show CDR1 as SGHAT and CDR2 as FQNNGV. The CDR3 runs to 17 residues. The V end lost 5 bases, the J end lost 1 base, and 20 bases lay between the germline ends. The CDR3 nucleotides are TGTGCCAGCAGCCGTATCGGACAGCCCAGGGGGAACACTGAAGCTTTCTTT. Amino acid sequence: CASSRIGQPRGNTEAFF.

The rearrangement joins TRBV29-1 to TRBJ2-1; no definite D call. The length of the CDR3 is 11 residues. The germline CDR1 and CDR2 sequences are SQVTM and ANQGSEA. Between the trimmed V and J ends, which lost 5 bases and 8 bases, there was a span of 10 bases. CDR3 DNA: TGCAGCGTTCGTGCCTGGGATGAGCAGTTCTTC. Encoded protein: CSVRAWDEQFF.

The chain has TRBV2 and TRBJ2-5; TRBD2 matches 10 bases. Germline values: CDR1 SNHLY, CDR2 FYNNEI. This CDR3 comprises 17 residues. Trimming at V came to 4 bases and at J to 2 bases, leaving 10 bases not matched to a gene. The CDR3 DNA reads as TGTGCCAGCAGTGGACGCGTAGCGGGGGGTTCACAAGAGACCCAGTACTTC. Protein sequence: CASSGRVAGGSQETQYF.

This clonotype was seen repeatedly, ten times or more. The gene calls are TRBV24-1 and TRBJ2-1, with D uncertain. CDR3 length: 16 residues. V was pared by 5 bases and J by 2 bases, with 15 bases between. CDR1 is KGHDR, CDR2 SFDVKD, per germline. CDR3 sequence reads: CATSGPVGSPYNEQFF. DNA for the CDR3: TGTGCCACCAGTGGCCCCGTGGGGTCCCCCTACAATGAGCAGTTCTTC.

This clonotype was seen many times. The chain links TRBV7-9 to TRBJ1-1; D is undetermined. There are 15 residues in the CDR3. The germline V gene has CDR1 SEHNR and CDR2 FQNEAQ (reference sequence). V gave up 1 base and J gave up 5 bases, with 14 bases separating them. The CDR3 coding sequence is TGTGCCAGCAGCTTAGATGGGTATATGGGAACTGAAGCTTTCTTT. Its translation: CASSLDGYMGTEAFF. Complete variable domain (other parts from reference TRBV7-9 and TRBJ1-1): DTGVSQNPRHKITKRGQNVTFRCDPISEHNRLYWYRQTLGQGPEFLTYFQNEAQLEKSRLLSDRFSAERPKGSFSTLEIQRTEQGDSAMYLCASSLDGYMGTEAFFGQGTRLTVV.

This clonotype has a count of ten or more. V and J are TRBV30 and TRBJ1-1; possibly TRBD1 for D (6 bases). Germline V gene data show CDR1 as GTSNPN and CDR2 as SVGIG (reference sequence). The CDR3 contains 14 residues. The V end lost 4 bases, the J end lost 0 bases, and 12 bases lay between the germline ends. CDR3 nucleotides: TGTGCCTGGAATCGCAGGGGTGTGAACACTGAAGCTTTCTTT. The encoded protein is CAWNRRGVNTEAFF.

This clonotype has only a few counts. V usage is TRBV24-1 and J usage is TRBJ2-1, with 9 positions matching TRBD2. Per germline, CDR1 KGHDR and CDR2 SFDVKD. The CDR3 is 15 residues long. V shed 4 bases, J shed 6 bases, and the junction held 6 bases outside the gene matches. This CDR3 reads CATSEAGGRFNEQFF. CDR3 nucleotide sequence: TGTGCCACCAGTGAGGCGGGGGGGCGTTTCAATGAGCAGTTCTTC.

This clonotype was seen repeatedly, ten times or more. The chain is built from TRBV6-1 and TRBJ2-1; possibly TRBD2 for D (6 bases). The CDR3 runs to 16 residues. Germline V gene sequence: CDR1 MNHNS, CDR2 SASEGT. V was clipped by 6 bases and J by 0 bases, with 15 bases between them. The DNA for the CDR3 is TGTGCCAGCAGCCACAGTGGGCGGGACTCCTACAATGAGCAGTTCTTC. This sequence encodes CASSHSGRDSYNEQFF.

This clonotype has a count of ten or more. The chain joins TRBV3-1 to TRBJ1-4, with D possibly TRBD1 on 5 matching bases. The CDR3 consists of 14 residues. V was shortened by 0 bases and J by 8 bases, with 10 bases between the two germline ends. From germline, CDR1 is LGHDT and CDR2 YNNKEL (reference sequence). The CDR3 sequence is CASSQEAEGEKLFF. The CDR3 DNA is TGTGCCAGCAGCCAAGAGGCAGAGGGGGAAAAACTGTTTTTT. The whole variable domain, remainder taken from reference TRBV3-1 and TRBJ1-4, is DTAVSQTPKYLVTQMGNDKSIKCEQNLGHDTMYWYKQDSKKFLKIMFSYNNKELIINETVPNRFSPKSPDKAHLNLHINSLELGDSAVYFCASSQEAEGEKLFFGSGTQLSVL.

This clonotype was seen many times. The V gene is TRBV12-3 or TRBV12-4, the J gene TRBJ1-5; D call uncertain. The CDR3 extends over 11 amino acids. Trimming removed 3 bases at V and 6 bases at J, with 3 bases between. The CDR3 protein is CASSFGQPQHF. The CDR3 region has the DNA TGTGCCAGCAGTTTCGGTCAGCCCCAGCATTTT.

The count of this clonotype is one. This may stem from a read error, because a much larger clone lies one nucleotide away. This sequence joins TRBV2 and TRBJ2-7, with 13 bases fitting TRBD2. CDR1 and CDR2 (germline): SNHLY, FYNNEI. The CDR3 consists of 15 residues. After removal of 10 bases from V and 7 bases from J, the junction contained 13 bases not matched to a gene. The CDR3 DNA follows: TGTGCCACCAAGGCGGGACTAGCGGGGTTCAATGAGCAGTACTTC. This sequence encodes CATKAGLAGFNEQYF.